The present entry profiles one TCR beta chain with its context. V was shortened by 2 bases and J by 6 bases, with 21 bases between the two germline ends. CDR1 is MNHEY, CDR2 SVGEGT, per germline. This CDR3 has 17 residues. This entry belongs to a study of molecular identifiers for immune sequencing clone quantification. A single record per CDR3 protein comes from TCRdb applying MiXCR to the PCR reads. The sample records some 320,000 distinct CDR3 sequences, roughly 24% being singletons. Input material: naive CD8+ T cells from blood, with Jurkat cell RNA spiked in. Subset noted: FACS-sorted CD8+CD4-CCR7+CD45RA+ naive T cells. The clonotype originates from a human donor in good health. Some libraries in this study had Jurkat cell RNA spiked in. The V and J genes are TRBV6-2 or TRBV6-3 and TRBJ2-3; D is perhaps TRBD1 (5 bases). The CDR3 nucleotides are TGTGCCAGCAGTTACGCCCATTCCAGGGTGGACGGGGATACGCAGTATTTT. This encodes CASSYAHSRVDGDTQYF.